Presented here are 4 T cell receptor beta chains from one specimen sequenced in a study of cytomegalovirus exposure and HLA in healthy donors. Both 60 Vbeta primers and 13 Jbeta primers went into the PCR. Produced via immunoSEQ multiplex PCR; TCRdb's table is partial and in-frame only. This table holds about 43,000 clones, roughly 80% found once. Material for sequencing was PBMCs. The receptors here all came from a man in his fifties or sixties in good health and CMV-seronegative.

By proportion, this clone is medium-sized (0.01 to 0.1%). The V call is TRBV6-5, the J call TRBJ2-7; 10 bases map to TRBD1. The germline gives CDR1 MNHEY, CDR2 SVGAGI. The CDR3 extends over 16 amino acids. The ends lost 4 bases at V and 3 bases at J; junction bases unmatched: 9. The CDR3 spells CASSFRPDRGLYEQYF. The CDR3 region has the DNA TGTGCCAGCAGTTTCCGACCTGACAGGGGGCTCTACGAGCAGTACTTC.

The chain employs TRBV4-1 and TRBJ2-7; weak D call: TRBD1 (5 bases). V dropped 3 bases and J dropped 3 bases, with 9 bases sitting between them. Germline-derived CDR1 and CDR2 are MGHRA and YSYEKL. The CDR3 covers 13 residues. CDR3 sequence reads: CASSHLDSYEQYF. The CDR3 DNA sequence: TGCGCCAGCAGCCATCTCGACAGCTACGAGCAGTACTTC.

This clone has just one count. Sequence at one end of the junction differs from germline and may be a read error. The gene calls are TRBV4-3 and TRBJ2-5, with D unclear. Germline CDR1 and CDR2: LGHNA and YSLEER. The CDR3 sequence is 14 residues long. The CDR3 region has the DNA TGCGCCAGCAGCCAAGATCTGAAGCGAGAGCCCCAGTACTTC. Amino acids: CASSQDLKREPQYF.

This clone was found once. The chain uses TRBV18 and TRBJ1-1; TRBD1 might be the D (5 bases). The V and J ends lost 2 bases and 6 bases respectively, with 7 bases between them. Per germline, CDR1 KGHSH and CDR2 LQKENI. CDR3 length: 12 residues. CDR3 loop: CASSPRGAEAFF. Here the CDR3 DNA reads TGTGCCAGCTCACCAAGGGGTGCTGAAGCTTTCTTT. The variable domain in full, with the rest retrieved from reference TRBV18 and TRBJ1-1, is NAGVMQNPRHLVRRRGQEARLRCSPMKGHSHVYWYRQLPEEGLKFMVYLQKENIIDESGMPKERFSAEFPKEGPSILRIQQVVRGDSAAYFCASSPRGAEAFFGQGTRLTVV.